Listed below are T cell receptor beta chains from one sample, sequenced in a study of human T cells and chemical hapten exposure. Via MiXCR, TCRdb re-called the RACE reads, giving one row per CDR3 protein. The sample holds 300,000 to 400,000 distinct CDR3 sequences; less than 6.5% are singletons and the top ten take 2.6%. This sample comprised whole blood, obtained in connection with sensitization to the hapten diphenylcyclopropenone (DPC). The origin of the receptors is a woman aged 45-59 years with alopecia areata. Some clones in this sample may be carry-over from other donors' samples. Both conserved end residues are part of each CDR3.

15	TRBV20-1	TRBJ1-3	CSATLDRVSGNTIYF
12	TRBV11-2	TRBJ2-1	CASSRSGDEQFF
14	TRBV29-1	TRBJ1-2	CSIVPGTGDYGYTF
12	TRBV20-1	TRBJ2-7	CSAQGRADEQYF
15	TRBV7-9	TRBJ2-5	CASSYGTGVPETQYF
14	TRBV9	TRBJ2-7	CASSASGGDYEQYF
17	TRBV9	TRBJ1-3	CASSVVVGQGAGNTIYF
20	TRBV10-3	TRBJ2-7	CAISESGVQGLAGEPYEQYF
16	TRBV4-1	TRBJ2-1	CASSQGRGSSYNEQFF
14	TRBV6-5	TRBJ2-1	CASTRTGTYNEQFF
14	TRBV4-1	TRBJ2-5	CASSQRTVQETQYF
14	TRBV6-7	TRBJ2-7	CASPAGTGTYEQYF
15	TRBV5-4	TRBJ2-1	CASSLGQGAWNEQFF
13	TRBV20-1	TRBJ2-7	CSPRGTDLREQYF
11	TRBV29-1	TRBJ2-2	CSVRGAGELFF
13	TRBV30	TRBJ1-5	CAWSTTSNQPQHF
16	TRBV5-5	TRBJ1-5	CASSPPPGFSNQPQHF
12	TRBV12-3/TRBV12-4	TRBJ2-6	CASCRPHTFLTF
14	TRBV28	TRBJ2-1	CAIDRGLTYNEQFF
16	TRBV14	TRBJ2-3	CASRPIAGPGTDTQYF
17	TRBV7-2	TRBJ2-3	CASSTPFNDRVTDTQYF
12	TRBV20-1	TRBJ1-1	CSANPFNTEAFF
17	TRBV7-6	TRBJ2-1	CASSSIEGAYSYNEQFF
15	TRBV6-1	TRBJ1-1	CASSEAAGSNTEAFF
14	TRBV12-5	TRBJ1-1	CASGLRTGNTEAFF
14	TRBV7-8	TRBJ1-2	CASSLVRGREGYTF
18	TRBV4-1	TRBJ1-3	CASSQVGQLEGSGNTIYF
13	TRBV20-1	TRBJ2-7	CSARRPSSYEQYF
14	TRBV28	TRBJ1-5	CASSPALDGQPQHF
13	TRBV15	TRBJ1-1	CATSRDQKAGAFF
14	TRBV2	TRBJ1-5	CASTKRGVGQPQHF
17	TRBV28	TRBJ2-1	CASSPPGRETPYNEQFF
14	TRBV5-1	TRBJ1-4	CASSLGRTHEKLFF
15	TRBV6-5	TRBJ2-7	CASSYSGTGTDEQYF
17	TRBV28	TRBJ1-5	CASRSGRRLYSNQPQHF
15	TRBV12-3/TRBV12-4	TRBJ1-6	CASSVRARSNSPLHF